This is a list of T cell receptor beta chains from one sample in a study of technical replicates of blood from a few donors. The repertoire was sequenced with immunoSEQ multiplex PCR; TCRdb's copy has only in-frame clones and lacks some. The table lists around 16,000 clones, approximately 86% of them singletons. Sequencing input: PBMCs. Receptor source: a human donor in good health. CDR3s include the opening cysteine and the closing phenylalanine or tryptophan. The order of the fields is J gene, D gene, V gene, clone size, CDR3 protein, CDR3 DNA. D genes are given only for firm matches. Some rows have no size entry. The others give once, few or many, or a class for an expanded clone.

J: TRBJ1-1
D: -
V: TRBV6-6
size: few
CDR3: CASSYEGRTEAFF
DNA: TGTGCCAGCAGTTACGAGGGGAGGACTGAAGCTTTCTTT

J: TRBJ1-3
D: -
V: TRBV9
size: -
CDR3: CASSVSLGTGGNTIYF
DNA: TGTGCCAGCAGCGTATCCCTGGGAACAGGTGGAAACACCATATATTTT

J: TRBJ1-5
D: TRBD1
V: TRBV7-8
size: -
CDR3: CASSSGTGGNQPQHF
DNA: TGTGCCAGCAGCTCCGGGACAGGGGGCAATCAGCCCCAGCATTTT

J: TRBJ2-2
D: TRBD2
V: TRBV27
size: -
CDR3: CASSLFGGSGELFF
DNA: TGTGCCAGCAGTTTATTCGGGGGGTCCGGGGAGCTGTTTTTT

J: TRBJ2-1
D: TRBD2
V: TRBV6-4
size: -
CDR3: CASSDSIAGVVNEQFF
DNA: TGTGCCAGCAGTGACTCGATAGCGGGAGTCGTCAATGAGCAGTTCTTC

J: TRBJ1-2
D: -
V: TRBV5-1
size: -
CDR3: CASSSTQVAAGYTF
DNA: TGCGCCAGCAGCTCCACACAAGTTGCCGCTGGCTACACCTTC

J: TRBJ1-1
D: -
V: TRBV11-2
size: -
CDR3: CASSSLVNTEAFF
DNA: TGTGCCAGCAGCTCCTTAGTGAACACTGAAGCTTTCTTT

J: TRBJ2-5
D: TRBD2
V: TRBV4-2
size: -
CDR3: CASSRSLAGGFGATQYF
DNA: TGTGCCAGCAGCCGATCCCTAGCGGGAGGATTCGGTGCGACCCAGTACTTC

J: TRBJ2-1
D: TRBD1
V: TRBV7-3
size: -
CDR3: CASSLVRKRDSSNEQFF
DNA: TGTGCCAGCAGCTTAGTTCGAAAACGGGACAGTTCCAATGAGCAGTTCTTC

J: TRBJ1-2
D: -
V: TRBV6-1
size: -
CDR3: CASSKQADGYTF
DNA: TGTGCCAGCAGTAAACAGGCGGATGGCTACACCTTC

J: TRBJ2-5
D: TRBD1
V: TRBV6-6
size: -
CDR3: CASRGQDGGTQYF
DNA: TGTGCCAGCAGGGGACAGGACGGGGGGACCCAGTACTTC

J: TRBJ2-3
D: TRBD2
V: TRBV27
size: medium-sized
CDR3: CASSPSGAGWIIDTQYF
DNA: TGTGCCAGCAGTCCCTCAGGAGCGGGATGGATCATAGATACGCAGTATTTT

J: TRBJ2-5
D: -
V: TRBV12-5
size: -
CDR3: CASGPPEMLETQYF
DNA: TGTGCTAGTGGCCCCCCGGAGATGTTGGAGACCCAGTACTTC

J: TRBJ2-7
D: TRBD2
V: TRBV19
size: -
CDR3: CASSIASGTLTYEQYF
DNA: TGTGCCAGTAGTATAGCCAGCGGGACTCTAACTTACGAGCAGTACTTC

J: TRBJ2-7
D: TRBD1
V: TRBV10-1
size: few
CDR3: CASGNRGYEQYF
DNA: TGCGCCAGCGGAAACAGGGGATACGAGCAGTACTTC

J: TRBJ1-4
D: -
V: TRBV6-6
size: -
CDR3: CASSYLADEKLFF
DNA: TGTGCCAGCAGTTACCTGGCGGATGAAAAACTGTTTTTT

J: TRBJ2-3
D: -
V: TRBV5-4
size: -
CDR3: CASSLSYSRTDTQYF
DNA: TGTGCCAGCAGCTTGTCCTACTCCCGAACAGATACGCAGTATTTT

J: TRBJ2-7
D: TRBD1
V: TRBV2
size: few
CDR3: CASRGGQVSYEQYF
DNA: TGTGCCAGCAGGGGGGGACAGGTGTCCTACGAGCAGTACTTC

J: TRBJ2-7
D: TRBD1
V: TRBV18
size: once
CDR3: CASSSEGQGTRAYEQYF
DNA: TGTGCCAGCTCATCGGAGGGACAGGGGACGCGAGCCTACGAGCAGTACTTC

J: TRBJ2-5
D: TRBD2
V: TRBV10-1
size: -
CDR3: CASSRDYPWTQYF
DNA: TGCGCCAGCTCCCGGGACTACCCTTGGACCCAGTACTTC

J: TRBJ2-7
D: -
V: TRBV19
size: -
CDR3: CASARQTTYEQYF
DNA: TGTGCCAGCGCTCGGCAGACTACCTACGAGCAGTACTTC

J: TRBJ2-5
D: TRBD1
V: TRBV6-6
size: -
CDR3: CASSLGAGGRETQYF
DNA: TGTGCCAGCAGCTTGGGGGCAGGGGGCCGGGAGACCCAGTACTTC

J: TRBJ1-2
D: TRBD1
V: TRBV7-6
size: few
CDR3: CASSPTGTGRLRAFGYTF
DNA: TGTGCCAGCAGCCCCACCGGGACAGGGAGGCTACGCGCTTTTGGCTACACCTTC

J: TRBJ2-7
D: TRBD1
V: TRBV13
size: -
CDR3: CASSHGQVGGEQYF
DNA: TGTGCCAGCAGCCACGGACAGGTAGGGGGCGAGCAGTACTTC

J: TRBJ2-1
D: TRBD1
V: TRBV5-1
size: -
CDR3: CASSFRDRVNEQFF
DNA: TGCGCCAGCAGCTTTCGGGACAGGGTCAATGAGCAGTTCTTC

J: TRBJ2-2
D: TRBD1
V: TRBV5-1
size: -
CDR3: CASSLGQGRAGELFF
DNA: TGCGCCAGCAGCCTGGGACAGGGCCGCGCCGGGGAGCTGTTTTTT

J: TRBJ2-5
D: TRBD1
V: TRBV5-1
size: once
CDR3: CASSPGGDRAVQETQYF
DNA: TGCGCCAGCAGCCCGGGTGGGGACAGGGCAGTTCAAGAGACCCAGTACTTC

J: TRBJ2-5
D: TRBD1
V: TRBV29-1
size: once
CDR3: CSGGQGRLETQYF
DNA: TGCAGCGGGGGACAGGGCCGCTTAGAGACCCAGTACTTC

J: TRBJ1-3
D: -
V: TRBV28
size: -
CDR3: CASSSPRTPGNTIYF
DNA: TGTGCCAGCAGTTCCCCTCGGACACCCGGAAACACCATATATTTT